This TCR beta chain was observed in a study of T cells and Merkel cell carcinoma outcomes. Method: immunoSEQ multiplex PCR; TCRdb's copy keeps in-frame clones and lacks some. The sample includes some 2,000 clones, 77% seen only once; the top ten take approximately 27%. The sequenced sample consisted of tumor tissue from Merkel cell carcinoma. The clonotype originates from a human donor with Merkel cell carcinoma.

The CDR3 reads CASSQPGQGQHNEQFF. Written as DNA, the CDR3 is TGTGCCAGCAGCCAACCGGGACAGGGGCAACACAATGAGCAGTTCTTC. The V call is TRBV14, the J call TRBJ2-1; 10 nucleotides align to TRBD1. The V and J ends lost 2 bases and 5 bases, in that order; junction bases with no gene match: 6. This CDR3 is built from 16 residues. Germline assignment: CDR1 SGHDN and CDR2 FVKESK. The full variable domain, completed using reference TRBV14 and TRBJ2-1, is EAGVTQFPSHSVIEKGQTVTLRCDPISGHDNLYWYRRVMGKEIKFLLHFVKESKQDESGMPNNRFLAERTGGTYSTLKVQPAELEDSGVYFCASSQPGQGQHNEQFFGPGTRLTVL.